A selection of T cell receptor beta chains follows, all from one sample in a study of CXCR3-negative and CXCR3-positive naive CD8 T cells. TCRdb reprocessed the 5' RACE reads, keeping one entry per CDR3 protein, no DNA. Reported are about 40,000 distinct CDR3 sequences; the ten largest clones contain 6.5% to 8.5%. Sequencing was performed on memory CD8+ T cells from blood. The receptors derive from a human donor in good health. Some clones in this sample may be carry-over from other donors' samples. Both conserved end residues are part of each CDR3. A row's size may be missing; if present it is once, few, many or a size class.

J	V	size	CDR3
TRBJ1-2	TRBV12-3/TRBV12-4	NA	CASSPDRGMGSGNYGYTF
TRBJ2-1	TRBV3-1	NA	CASSQDNQGPHYNEQFF
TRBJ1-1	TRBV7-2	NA	CASSQQALAEAFF
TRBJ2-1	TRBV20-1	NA	CSAREGKRSSYNEQFF
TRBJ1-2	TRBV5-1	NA	CASSLGQGVSGYTF
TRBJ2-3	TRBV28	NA	CASSLPYLQALTDTQYF
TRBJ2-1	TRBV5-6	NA	CASSLEVTYNEQFF
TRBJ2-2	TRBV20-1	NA	CSARETVTNTGELFF
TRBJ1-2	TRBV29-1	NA	CSVDRGRSNYGYTF
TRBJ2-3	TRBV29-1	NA	CSVEAGTTDTQYF
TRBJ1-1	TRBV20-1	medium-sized	CSATRRDTEAFF
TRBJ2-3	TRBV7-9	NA	CASSLPGSPDTQYF
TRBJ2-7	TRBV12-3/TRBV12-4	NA	CASSLWQGSNEQYF
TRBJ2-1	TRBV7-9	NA	CASSLPGTSEQFF
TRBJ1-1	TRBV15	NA	CATSPPGIVEGSTEAFF
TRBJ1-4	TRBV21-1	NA	CASSMDREVMKNCFF
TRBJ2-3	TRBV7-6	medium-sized	CASSFPVTSPTDTQYF
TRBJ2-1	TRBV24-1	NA	CATSRSRGRNNEQFF
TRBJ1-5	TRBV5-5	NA	CASSLGTLSNQPQHF
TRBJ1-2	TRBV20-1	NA	CSAPVDRGQNGYTF
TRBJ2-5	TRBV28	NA	CASSSNGGLKTQYF
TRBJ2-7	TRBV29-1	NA	CSVDLGVEQYF
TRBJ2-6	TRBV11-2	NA	CASSSDDSGANVLTF
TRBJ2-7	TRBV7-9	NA	CASSARDRVNYEQYF
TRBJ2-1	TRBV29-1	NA	CSDSTGGVGAGAF
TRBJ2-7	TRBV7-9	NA	CASSPRTAYEQYF
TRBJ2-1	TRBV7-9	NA	CASSVRGGSPFNEQFF
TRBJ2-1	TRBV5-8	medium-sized	CASSLAGSYNEQFF
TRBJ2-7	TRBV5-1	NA	CASSLRTDRYEQYF
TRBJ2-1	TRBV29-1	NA	CSVEAGNEQFF
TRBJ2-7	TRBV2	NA	CASNGSPYEQYF
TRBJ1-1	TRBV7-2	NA	CASSFSGGVTEAFF
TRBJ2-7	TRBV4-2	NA	CASSYLGTGDYEQYF
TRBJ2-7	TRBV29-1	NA	CSVNPRDKTYEQYF
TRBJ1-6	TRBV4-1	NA	CASSQFRAAYNSPLHF